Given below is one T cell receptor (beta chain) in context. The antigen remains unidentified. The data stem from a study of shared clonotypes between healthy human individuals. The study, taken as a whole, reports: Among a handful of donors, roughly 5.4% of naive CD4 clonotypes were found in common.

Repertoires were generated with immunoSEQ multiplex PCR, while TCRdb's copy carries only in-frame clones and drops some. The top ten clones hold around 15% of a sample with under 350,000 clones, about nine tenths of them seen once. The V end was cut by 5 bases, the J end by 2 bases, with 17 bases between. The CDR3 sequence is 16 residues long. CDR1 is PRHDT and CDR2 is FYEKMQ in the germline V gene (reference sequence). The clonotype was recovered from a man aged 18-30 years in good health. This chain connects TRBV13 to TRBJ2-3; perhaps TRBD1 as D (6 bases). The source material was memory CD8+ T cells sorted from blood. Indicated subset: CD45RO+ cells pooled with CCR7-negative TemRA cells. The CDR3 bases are TGTGCCAGCAGCCCGCGAGGGGGTTTGTACACAGATACGCAGTATTTT. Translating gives CASSPRGGLYTDTQYF.